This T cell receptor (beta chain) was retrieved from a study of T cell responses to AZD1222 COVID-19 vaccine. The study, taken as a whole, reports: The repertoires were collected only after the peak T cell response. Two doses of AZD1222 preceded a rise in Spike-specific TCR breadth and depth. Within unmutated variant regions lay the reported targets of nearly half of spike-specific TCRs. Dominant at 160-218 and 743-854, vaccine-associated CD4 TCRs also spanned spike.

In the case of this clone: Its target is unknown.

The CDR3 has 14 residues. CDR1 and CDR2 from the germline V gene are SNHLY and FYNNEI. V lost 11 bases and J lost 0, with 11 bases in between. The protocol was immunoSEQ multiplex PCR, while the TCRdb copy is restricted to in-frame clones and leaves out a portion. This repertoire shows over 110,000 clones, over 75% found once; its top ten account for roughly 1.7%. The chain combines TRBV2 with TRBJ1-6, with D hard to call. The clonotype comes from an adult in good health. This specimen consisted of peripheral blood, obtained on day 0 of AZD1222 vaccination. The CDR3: CAGRRVSYNSPLHF. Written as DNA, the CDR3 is TGTGCCGGGCGAAGGGTCTCCTATAATTCACCCCTCCACTTT. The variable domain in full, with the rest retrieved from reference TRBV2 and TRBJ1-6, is EPEVTQTPSHQVTQMGQEVILRCVPISNHLYFYWYRQILGQKVEFLVSFYNNEISEKSEIFDDQFSVERPDGSNFTLKIRSTKLEDSAMYFCAGRRVSYNSPLHFGNGTRLTVT.